This TCR beta chain was sequenced during a study of blood T cell repertoires in COVID-19. About the study: The samples span acute and convalescent COVID-19 from the United States, Italy and Spain. T cells, B-cell-depleted T cells, or PBMCs supplied cDNA or gDNA.

Germline CDR1 is ENHRY and CDR2 is SYGVKD. The CDR3 sequence is 16 residues long. Trimming cost V 4 bases and J 1 base; bases outside gene matches: 5. Participants, about 18 to 90 years old, spanned fewer than 25 US areas. Per the study methods: Amplified reference gene primers provided the basis for estimating nucleated cell counts. Repertoires were generated with immunoSEQ multiplex PCR, while TCRdb's copy carries only in-frame clones and drops some. The V and J calls and the clone size are those of that table, but D and trimming were determined from the DNA. The data show over 200,000 clones, approximately 91% seen once.

This chain uses TRBV10-3 with TRBJ2-3, with 10 positions matching TRBD2. The specimen was PBMCs or T cells enriched from blood (not recorded which). The clonotype originates from a human donor in a cohort exposed to, infected with or recovered from COVID-19 (not recorded which). The donor label of this sample is uncertain. The CDR3 DNA reads TGTGCCATCAGTGGGCTTCTAGCGGGGGGCACAGATACGCAGTATTTT. This translates into CAISGLLAGGTDTQYF.